The T cell receptor beta chain under discussion was sequenced for a study of cytomegalovirus exposure and HLA in healthy donors. In the study overall: Earlier sequencing of 150 million to 200 million T cells yielded 100 million to 120 million unique TCR beta sequences.

This clone was seen more than once but under ten times. Its target is not known. Vbeta (60) and Jbeta (13) primers were used in the PCR. Here immunoSEQ multiplex PCR was the method, and the copy in TCRdb shows in-frame clones only, minus some. Seen here are 180,000 or so clones, about 75% observed once, and the top ten hold approximately 6%. Findings and caveats of the study: Per published accounts, TCR beta sequences correctly predicted the HLA-A and HLA-B alleles of most subjects.

The sequence came from a man aged 35 to 55 in good health and CMV-seropositive. Sequences were obtained from PBMCs.

CDR3 amino acids: CASSVAAGAGETQYF. CDR3 DNA sequence: TGTGCCAGCAGCGTAGCAGCGGGAGCGGGGGAGACCCAGTACTTC. The genes are TRBV9 and TRBJ2-5; TRBD2 matches at 8 bases. This CDR3 is 15 amino acids long. Germline V gene sequence: CDR1 SGDLS, CDR2 YYNGEE. The V segment lost 0 bases and the J segment 5 bases; nucleotides outside the gene matches: 6.